This TCR beta chain was sequenced for a study of T cell responses to AZD1222 COVID-19 vaccine listed by TCRdb under 2021. At the level of the whole study: A total of over 230 trial participants underwent TCR sequencing, of whom nearly 210 had received two doses of AZD1222 and some 25 had received two doses of the MenACWY control vaccine. Enrollment into the trials was organized by age into subgroups of 18-55, 56-69 and 70-plus years, and those subgroups contained approximately 150, 30 and 60 TCR-sequenced participants, respectively.

Study-wide findings and limitations: Conclusions about previously exposed vaccinees are limited, since just six AZD1222 recipients were seropositive for SARS-CoV-2 at baseline. Reportedly, close to half of the unique spike-specific TCRs recognized epitopes lying outside the regions that are mutated in the B.1.351 and B.1.1.7 variants. The 56-69-year group was small, and its depth increase did not reach significance, likely because of low power. Because no day 14 peak-response samples were available, the repertoires could be characterized only after the peak T cell response. Most participants were white British and females outnumbered males, and the authors suggested that clonal diversity may have been underestimated. After two AZD1222 doses, spike-specific TCR breadth and depth were significantly higher than at day 0 and than in MenACWY recipients. The whole spike protein was spanned by vaccine-associated CD4 TCRs, and dominant responses were seen in regions 160-218 and 743-854.

This clone was recorded once. No antigen is known for it. The record has no base qualities; no much larger clone is one base away. The sample's time point label, in plain terms: about 28 days (+/-7) after the second vaccine dose. The sample's treatment or condition, from its label and the paper: meningococcal conjugate vaccine given as trial control. Samples from vaccinated people were obtained from the UK trials COV001 and COV002, which included a single-blind randomized controlled phase 2/3 trial of AZD1222 (ChAdOx1 nCoV-19) in healthy adults. For TCRbeta chain sequencing, PBMC samples from trial participants were taken at day 0 and at day 28 after the second dose. The V end loses 5 bases and the J end loses 1 base, and a stretch of 17 bases separates them. The germline V gene (reference sequence) gives CDR1 as SEHNR and CDR2 as FQNEAQ. From cysteine to phenylalanine, the CDR3 is 16 amino acids long. Here the CDR3 DNA is all that survives: 48 bases in frame from base 1.

The CDR3 regions of human TCRbeta chains were analyzed by immunosequencing. Regarding the original processing steps: Repertoire TCRs were checked for matches against a reference library of SARS-CoV-2-specific TCRs that had been generated using the MIRA antigen-specificity platform. Breadth was defined as the fraction of unique TCRs that were SARS-CoV-2-associated. Depth was defined as the fraction of total T cells that were SARS-CoV-2-associated. Using the MIRA data, each spike-specific TCR was assigned both to the spike region to which the TCR was reactive and to a CD4 or CD8 class. Log10-transformed breadth and depth values were compared by one-way ANOVA with Sidak's multiple comparisons tests. TCRdb obtained this table from immuneACCESS and retained in-frame rearrangements with V and J assigned. These tables miss some clones; where compared with another copy, unresolved V genes account for less than half of the shortfall, and the remainder is unexplained. V and J calls and clone size are given by that table; D and trimming were obtained from the DNA. For this sample there are over 35,000 clones; roughly 78% appear just once. Clones ranked in the top ten supply roughly 20% of the sample.

The sequence was collected from an adult who received the MenACWY meningococcal vaccine as a control. The chain is encoded by TRBV7-9 joined to TRBJ1-2, with no confidently assigned D gene. The sample was peripheral blood, taken 28 days after the second dose of the MenACWY control vaccine. CDR3 sequence: CASSPQSLGINYGYTF. At the DNA level, the sequence is TGTGCCAGCAGCCCACAATCCCTCGGGATTAACTATGGCTACACCTTC.